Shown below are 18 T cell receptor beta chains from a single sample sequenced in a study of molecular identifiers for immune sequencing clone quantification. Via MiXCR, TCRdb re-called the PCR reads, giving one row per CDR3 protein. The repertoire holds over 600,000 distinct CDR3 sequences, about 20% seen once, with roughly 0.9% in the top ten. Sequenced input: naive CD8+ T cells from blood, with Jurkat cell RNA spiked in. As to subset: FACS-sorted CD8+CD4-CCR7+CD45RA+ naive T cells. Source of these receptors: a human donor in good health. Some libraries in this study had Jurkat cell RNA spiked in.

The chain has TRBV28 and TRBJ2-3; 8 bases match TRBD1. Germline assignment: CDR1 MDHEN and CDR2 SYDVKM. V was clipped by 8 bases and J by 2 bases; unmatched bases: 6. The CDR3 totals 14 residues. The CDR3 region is CASGQDRVTDTQYF. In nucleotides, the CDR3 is TGTGCCAGCGGTCAGGACAGGGTCACAGATACGCAGTATTTT.

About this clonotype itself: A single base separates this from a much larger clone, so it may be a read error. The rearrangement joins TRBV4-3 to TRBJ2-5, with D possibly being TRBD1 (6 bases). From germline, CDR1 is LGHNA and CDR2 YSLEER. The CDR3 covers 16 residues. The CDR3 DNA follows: TGCGCCGGCAGCCAAGATAATTATCAGGGGAAGCAGACCCAGTACTTC. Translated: CAGSQDNYQGKQTQYF.

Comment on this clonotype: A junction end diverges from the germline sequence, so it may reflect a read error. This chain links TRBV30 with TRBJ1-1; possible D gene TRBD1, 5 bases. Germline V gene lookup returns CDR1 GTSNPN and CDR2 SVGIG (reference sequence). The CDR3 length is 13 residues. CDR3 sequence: CSWEPQKDTEAFF. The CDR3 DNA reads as TGTTCCTGGGAACCTCAGAAGGACACTGAGGCTTTCTTT.

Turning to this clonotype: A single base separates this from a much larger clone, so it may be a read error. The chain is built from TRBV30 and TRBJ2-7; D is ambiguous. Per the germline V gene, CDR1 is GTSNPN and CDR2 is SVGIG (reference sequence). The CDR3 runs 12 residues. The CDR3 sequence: CTWRDTAYEQYF. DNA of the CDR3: TGTACCTGGAGAGACACCGCCTACGAGCAGTACTTC.

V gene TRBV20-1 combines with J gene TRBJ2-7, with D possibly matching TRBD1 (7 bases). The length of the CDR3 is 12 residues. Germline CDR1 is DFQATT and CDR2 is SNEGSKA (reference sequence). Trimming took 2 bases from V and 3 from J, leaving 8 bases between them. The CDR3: CSARQGGYEQYF. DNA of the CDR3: TGCAGTGCTAGACAGGGGGGCTACGAGCAGTACTTC.

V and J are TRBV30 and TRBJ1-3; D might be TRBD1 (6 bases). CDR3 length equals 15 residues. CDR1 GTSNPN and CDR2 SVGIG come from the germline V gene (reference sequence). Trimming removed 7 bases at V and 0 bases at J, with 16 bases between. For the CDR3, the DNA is TGTGCCTTTACCCTGGACAGCCGCTCTGGAAACACCATATATTTT. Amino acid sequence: CAFTLDSRSGNTIYF.

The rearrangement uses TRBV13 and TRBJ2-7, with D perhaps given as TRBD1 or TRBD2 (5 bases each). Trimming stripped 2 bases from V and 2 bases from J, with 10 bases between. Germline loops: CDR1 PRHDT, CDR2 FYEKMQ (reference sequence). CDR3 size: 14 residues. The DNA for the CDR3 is TGTGCCAGCAGCTTATGGGGGTACCCCTACGAGCAGTACTTC. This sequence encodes CASSLWGYPYEQYF.

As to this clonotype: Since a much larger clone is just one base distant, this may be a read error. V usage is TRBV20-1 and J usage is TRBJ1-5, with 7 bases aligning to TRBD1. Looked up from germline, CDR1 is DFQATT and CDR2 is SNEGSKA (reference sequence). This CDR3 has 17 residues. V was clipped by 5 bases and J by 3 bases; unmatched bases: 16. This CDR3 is CSAAHVFRTGYNQPQHF. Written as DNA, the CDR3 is TGCAGTGCTGCGCACGTCTTCAGGACAGGCTACAATCAGCCCCAGCATTTT.

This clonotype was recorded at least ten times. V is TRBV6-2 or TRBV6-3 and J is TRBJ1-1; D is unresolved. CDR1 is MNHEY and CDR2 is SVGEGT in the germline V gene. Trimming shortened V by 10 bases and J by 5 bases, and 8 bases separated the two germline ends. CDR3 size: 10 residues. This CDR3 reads CATMSTEAFF. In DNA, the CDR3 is TGTGCCACCATGAGTACTGAAGCTTTCTTT.

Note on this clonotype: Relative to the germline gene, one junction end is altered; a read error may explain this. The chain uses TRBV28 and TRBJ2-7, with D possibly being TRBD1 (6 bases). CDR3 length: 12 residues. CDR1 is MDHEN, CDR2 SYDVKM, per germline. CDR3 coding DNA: TGTGCCAGCAGAGGGGGAGTCTACGAGCGGTACTTC. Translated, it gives CASRGGVYERYF.

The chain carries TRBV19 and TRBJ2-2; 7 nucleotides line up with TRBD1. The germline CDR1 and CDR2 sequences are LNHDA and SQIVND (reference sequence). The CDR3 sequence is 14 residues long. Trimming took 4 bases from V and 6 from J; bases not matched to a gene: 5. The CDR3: CASSTPGQSGELFF. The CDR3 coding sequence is TGTGCCAGTAGTACACCGGGACAGTCCGGGGAGCTGTTTTTT.

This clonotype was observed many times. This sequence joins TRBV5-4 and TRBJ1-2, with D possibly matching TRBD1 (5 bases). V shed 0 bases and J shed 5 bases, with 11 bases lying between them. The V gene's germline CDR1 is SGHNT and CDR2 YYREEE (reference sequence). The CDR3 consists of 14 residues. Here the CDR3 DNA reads TGTGCCAGCAGCTTGGATCAGGGAGGGTATGGCTACACCTTC. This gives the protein CASSLDQGGYGYTF.

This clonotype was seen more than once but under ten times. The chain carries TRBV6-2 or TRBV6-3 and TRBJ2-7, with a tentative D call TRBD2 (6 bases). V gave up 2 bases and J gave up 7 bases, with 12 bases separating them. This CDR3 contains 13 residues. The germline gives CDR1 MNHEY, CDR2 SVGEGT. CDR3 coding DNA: TGTGCCAGCAGTTACCACCTCCGGGGGGAGCAGTACTTC. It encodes CASSYHLRGEQYF.

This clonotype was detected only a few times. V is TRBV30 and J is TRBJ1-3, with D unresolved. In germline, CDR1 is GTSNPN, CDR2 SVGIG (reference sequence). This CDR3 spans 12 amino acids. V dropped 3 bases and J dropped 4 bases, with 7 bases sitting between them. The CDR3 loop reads CAWRQLGNTIYF. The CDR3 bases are TGTGCCTGGAGGCAGCTGGGAAACACCATATATTTT.

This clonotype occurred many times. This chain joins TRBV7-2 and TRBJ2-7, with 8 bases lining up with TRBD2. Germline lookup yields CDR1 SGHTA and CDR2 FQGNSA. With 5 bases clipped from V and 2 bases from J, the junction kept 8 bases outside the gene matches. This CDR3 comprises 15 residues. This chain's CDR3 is CASSLNSGATYEQYF. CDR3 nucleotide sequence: TGTGCCAGCAGCCTTAATAGCGGGGCCACCTACGAGCAGTACTTC.

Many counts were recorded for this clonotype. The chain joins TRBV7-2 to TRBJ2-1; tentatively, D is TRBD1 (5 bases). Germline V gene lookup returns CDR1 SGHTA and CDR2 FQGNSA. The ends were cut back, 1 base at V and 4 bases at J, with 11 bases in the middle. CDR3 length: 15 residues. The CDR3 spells CASSLGGASYNEQFF. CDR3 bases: TGTGCCAGCAGCTTAGGTGGGGCTTCGTACAATGAGCAGTTCTTC.

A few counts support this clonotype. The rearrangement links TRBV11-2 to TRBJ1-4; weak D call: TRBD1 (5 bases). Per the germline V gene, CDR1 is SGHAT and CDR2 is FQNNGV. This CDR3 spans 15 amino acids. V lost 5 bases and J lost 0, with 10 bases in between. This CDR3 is CASSPAGPTNEKLFF. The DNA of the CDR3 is TGTGCCAGCAGCCCCGCGGGGCCAACTAATGAAAAACTGTTTTTT. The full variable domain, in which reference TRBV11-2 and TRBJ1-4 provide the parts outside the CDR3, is EAGVAQSPRYKIIEKRQSVAFWCNPISGHATLYWYQQILGQGPKLLIQFQNNGVVDDSQLPKDRFSAERLKGVDSTLKIQPAKLEDSAVYLCASSPAGPTNEKLFFGSGTQLSVL.

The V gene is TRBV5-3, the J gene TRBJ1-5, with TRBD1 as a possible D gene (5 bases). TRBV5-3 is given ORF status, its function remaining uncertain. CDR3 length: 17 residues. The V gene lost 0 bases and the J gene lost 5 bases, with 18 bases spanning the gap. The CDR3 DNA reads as TGTGCCAGAAGCTTGGGCAGGGTCTTGGGAGGCGATCAGCCCCAGCATTTT. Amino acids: CARSLGRVLGGDQPQHF.